These 27 T cell receptor beta chains originate from one sample sequenced in a study of PD-L1 blockade in urothelial cancer (dated by TCRdb to 2016 to 2017). Receptors were amplified or captured by the immunoSEQ multiplex PCR assay. Drawn from immuneACCESS, this table holds only the in-frame rearrangements with V and J called that TCRdb kept. Clones are partly lost; checked studies trace under half to an unresolved V gene and leave the rest unexplained. This sample comprises 45,000 or so clones, approximately 90% of them detected only once. The ten top clones hold around 3.9% of the sample. Sequences were derived from PBMCs, sampled around atezolizumab (anti-PD-L1) treatment. The receptor set was obtained from a man older than 75 with urothelial cancer.

The chain has TRBV18 and TRBJ2-5, with a possible D match to TRBD1 (5 bases). Trimming stripped 3 bases from V and 5 bases from J, with 10 bases between. Looked up from germline, CDR1 is KGHSH and CDR2 is LQKENI. The length of the CDR3 is 13 residues. The CDR3 here is CASSPGLGETQYF. As DNA, the CDR3 is TGTGCCAGCTCACCGGGGCTAGGGGAGACCCAGTACTTC.

The rearrangement uses TRBV7-2 and TRBJ2-2; D unclear. Trimming stripped 0 bases from V and 5 bases from J, with 10 bases between. The germline gives CDR1 SGHTA, CDR2 FQGNSA. There are 15 residues in the CDR3. For the CDR3, the DNA is TGTGCCAGCAGCTTAGCGGCCAGAAAAACCGGGGAGCTGTTTTTT. The encoded protein is CASSLAARKTGELFF.

The chain employs TRBV5-5 and TRBJ2-7; possibly TRBD2 for D (7 bases). CDR3 length: 14 residues. V was cut by 0 bases and J by 5 bases, with 12 bases left in between. The V gene's germline CDR1 is SGHKS and CDR2 YYEKEE (reference sequence). The CDR3 sequence is CASSLVRGGHEQYF. CDR3 in DNA: TGTGCCAGCAGCTTGGTAAGGGGGGGACACGAGCAGTACTTC.

J is TRBJ1-4 and V is TRBV5-1; the match to TRBD1 covers 8 bases. CDR1 and CDR2 (germline): SGHRS, YFSETQ. The CDR3 extends over 15 amino acids. The J segment lost 4 bases and the V segment lost 3 bases, leaving 5 bases of the junction unmatched. This chain's CDR3 is CASSWGTGVNEKLFF. The CDR3 DNA follows: TGCGCCAGCAGCTGGGGGACAGGAGTTAATGAAAAACTGTTTTTT.

The rearrangement uses TRBV10-3 and TRBJ2-3; TRBD1 matches at 7 bases. Germline assignment: CDR1 ENHRY and CDR2 SYGVKD. J gave up 6 bases and V 6 bases, and 6 bases lay outside the gene matches. The CDR3 is 13 residues long. The CDR3 coding sequence is TGTGCCATCAGAACAGGGGAAGGCGATACGCAGTATTTT. It specifies CAIRTGEGDTQYF.

This chain connects TRBV5-1 to TRBJ2-7; possible D gene TRBD1, 7 bases. V shed 4 bases and J shed 1 base, with 18 bases lying between them. Looked up from germline, CDR1 is SGHRS and CDR2 is YFSETQ. The CDR3 consists of 16 residues. As DNA, the CDR3 is TGCGCCAGCAGCGCCTCGACAGGGACTGGGTCCTACGAGCAGTACTTC. It yields the protein CASSASTGTGSYEQYF.

The rearrangement links TRBV5-4 to TRBJ1-1; no firm D call. From germline, CDR1 is SGHNT and CDR2 YYREEE (reference sequence). CDR3 size: 16 residues. Trimming cost V 2 bases and J 0 bases, with 14 bases left between them. CDR3 sequence (DNA): TGTGCCAGCAGCTTCCCCCACTCAGGCATGAACACTGAAGCTTTCTTT. This codes for CASSFPHSGMNTEAFF.

The rearrangement joins TRBV5-6 to TRBJ2-3; D possibly corresponds to TRBD2 (6 bases). The CDR3 length is 17 residues. The V end lost 5 bases, the J end lost 0 bases, and 19 bases lay between the germline ends. Germline CDR1 reads SGHDT; CDR2 reads YYEEEE. The CDR3 sequence: CASREFSGTLSTDTQYF. CDR3 nucleotide sequence: TGTGCCAGCAGGGAATTTTCCGGGACTCTTAGCACAGATACGCAGTATTTT. The whole variable domain, remainder taken from reference TRBV5-6 and TRBJ2-3, is DAGVTQSPTHLIKTRGQQVTLRCSPKSGHDTVSWYQQALGQGPQFIFQYYEEEERQRGNFPDRFSGHQFPNYSSELNVNALLLGDSALYLCASREFSGTLSTDTQYFGPGTRLTVL.

V usage is TRBV6-5 and J usage is TRBJ2-3; no definite D call. The CDR3 length is 14 residues. The V and J ends lost 4 bases and 2 bases respectively, with 10 bases between them. Germline CDR1 MNHEY, CDR2 SVGAGI. In DNA form, the CDR3 reads TGTGCCAGCAGTTTAGTTTGGTTCACAGATACGCAGTATTTT. Encoded protein: CASSLVWFTDTQYF.

V is TRBV19 and J is TRBJ2-2, with 8 bases lining up with TRBD1. CDR1 LNHDA and CDR2 SQIVND come from the germline V gene (reference sequence). J lost 4 bases, V lost 6 bases, and 4 bases had no gene match. The CDR3 contains 14 residues. CDR3 in DNA: TGTGCCAGTAGGACAGGGGTGTCCACCGGGGAGCTGTTTTTT. It encodes CASRTGVSTGELFF.

The V gene is TRBV19, the J gene TRBJ2-7, with 10 bases fitting TRBD2. The germline V gene has CDR1 LNHDA and CDR2 SQIVND (reference sequence). CDR3 length: 17 residues. V dropped 4 bases and J dropped 0; count of bases not matched to a gene: 9. The CDR3 bases are TGTGCCAGTAGTAAGGCCGGAGCTAGCGGGAGCTCCTACGAGCAGTACTTC. It translates to CASSKAGASGSSYEQYF.

This chain links TRBV2 with TRBJ1-5; the match to TRBD1 covers 8 bases. The CDR3 runs to 18 residues. Germline trimming cut 5 bases from V and 4 bases from J; bases unmatched to any gene: 16. Germline V lookup: CDR1 SNHLY, CDR2 FYNNEI. DNA for the CDR3: TGTGCCAGCAGTCACCCTAGAAGCGGAAGGACAGGGAATCAGCCCCAGCATTTT. Encoded protein: CASSHPRSGRTGNQPQHF.

This rearrangement joins TRBV4-3 to TRBJ2-3, with 9 bases identical to TRBD2. Per germline, CDR1 LGHNA and CDR2 YSLEER. Trimming cost V 0 bases and J 4 bases; bases outside gene matches: 5. The CDR3 has 16 residues. The CDR3, as DNA: TGCGCCAGCAGCCAAGATCTCGCGGGAGGGTCAGATACGCAGTATTTT. Translated: CASSQDLAGGSDTQYF.

V usage is TRBV5-1 and J usage is TRBJ2-2; tentatively, D is TRBD2 (7 bases). Germline V gives CDR1 SGHRS, CDR2 YFSETQ. The ends were cut back, 0 bases at V and 5 bases at J, with 17 bases in the middle. This CDR3 is built from 17 residues. This CDR3 is CASSLAPRGAGTGELFF. DNA for the CDR3: TGCGCCAGCAGCTTGGCCCCCCGGGGGGCAGGGACCGGGGAGCTGTTTTTT.

This clone came up a few times. The rearrangement links TRBV7-9 to TRBJ2-1, with 8 bases fitting TRBD1. This CDR3 is built from 13 residues. The germline V gene encodes CDR1 SEHNR and CDR2 FQNEAQ (reference sequence). J lost 7 bases, V lost 5 bases, and 4 bases had no gene match. CDR3 residues: CASSLDRGNEQFF. CDR3 nucleotide sequence: TGTGCCAGCAGCCTCGACAGGGGTAATGAGCAGTTCTTC.

The chain employs TRBV4-3 and TRBJ1-5; no definite D call. Trimming shortened V by 0 bases and J by 1 base, and 7 bases separated the two germline ends. The CDR3 consists of 15 residues. The germline CDR1 and CDR2 sequences are LGHNA and YSLEER. The CDR3 bases are TGCGCCAGCAGCCAAGATACGCAGAGCAATCAGCCCCAGCATTTT. Its translation: CASSQDTQSNQPQHF.

The chain combines TRBV7-9 with TRBJ1-3; 10 positions agree with TRBD1. With V trimmed by 2 bases and J by 8 bases, 3 bases remained unmatched. This CDR3 spans 14 amino acids. Germline V gives CDR1 SEHNR, CDR2 FQNEAQ (reference sequence). CDR3 region: CASSLSGQGDTIYF. For the CDR3, the DNA is TGTGCCAGCAGCTTAAGTGGACAGGGGGACACCATATATTTT.

This sequence joins TRBV5-1 and TRBJ2-3, with D possibly matching TRBD2 (5 bases). Germline CDR1 is SGHRS and CDR2 is YFSETQ. V gave up 4 bases and J gave up 2 bases, with 17 bases separating them. The CDR3 spans 16 residues. CDR3: CASSAGLMSTTDTQYF. CDR3 nucleotides: TGCGCCAGCAGCGCCGGACTCATGAGTACCACAGATACGCAGTATTTT.

V and J are TRBV15 and TRBJ2-5; 7 bases are shared with TRBD2. This CDR3 region has 14 residues. V was clipped by 4 bases and J by 2 bases; unmatched bases: 4. Germline loops: CDR1 LNHNV, CDR2 YYDKDF (reference sequence). CDR3 nucleotides: TGTGCCACCAGCAAAGGGGAGGGGCAAGAGACCCAGTACTTC. It codes for CATSKGEGQETQYF.

The gene calls are TRBV19 and TRBJ2-7, with 9 bases that match TRBD1. V shed 1 base and J 2 bases; nucleotides not matched to a gene: 6. Germline loops: CDR1 LNHDA, CDR2 SQIVND (reference sequence). The CDR3 loop spans 16 amino acids. The CDR3 is CASSIGDRDSTYEQYF. The DNA of the CDR3 is TGTGCCAGTAGTATAGGGGACAGGGATAGCACCTACGAGCAGTACTTC.

The J gene is TRBJ2-5, the V gene TRBV7-9, with 10 bases fitting TRBD2. Germline V gene lookup returns CDR1 SEHNR and CDR2 FQNEAQ (reference sequence). V lost 5 bases and J lost 7; bases outside the gene matches: 10. This CDR3 comprises 15 residues. The chain's CDR3 is CASSQGLAVQGTQYF. The DNA of the CDR3 is TGTGCCAGCAGCCAAGGACTAGCGGTCCAGGGGACCCAGTACTTC.

V is TRBV7-9 and J is TRBJ2-5, with 7 bases matching TRBD2. The J segment lost 0 bases and the V segment lost 3 bases, leaving 1 base of the junction unmatched. Germline CDR1 and CDR2: SEHNR and FQNEAQ (reference sequence). The CDR3 has 14 amino acids. Written as DNA, the CDR3 is TGTGCCAGCAGCTTGCGGGGGAACCAAGAGACCCAGTACTTC. It translates to CASSLRGNQETQYF. The complete variable domain, with remaining parts taken from reference TRBV7-9 and TRBJ2-5, reads DTGVSQNPRHKITKRGQNVTFRCDPISEHNRLYWYRQTLGQGPEFLTYFQNEAQLEKSRLLSDRFSAERPKGSFSTLEIQRTEQGDSAMYLCASSLRGNQETQYFGPGTRLLVL.

The V and J genes are TRBV18 and TRBJ1-2, with 9 bases aligning to TRBD1. With 4 bases clipped from V and 6 bases from J, the junction kept 18 bases outside the gene matches. CDR3 length: 18 residues. Germline values: CDR1 KGHSH, CDR2 LQKENI. The CDR3 DNA sequence: TGTGCCAGCTCACTCTCCCTACCCCGGACAGGGGTGGGAGATGGCTACACCTTC. Protein product: CASSLSLPRTGVGDGYTF.

The chain joins TRBV11-2 to TRBJ2-1; maybe TRBD2 (6 bases). Germline V gene lookup returns CDR1 SGHAT and CDR2 FQNNGV. Trimming pared 4 bases from V and 2 bases from J, leaving 21 bases between. The CDR3 has 18 residues. The DNA of the CDR3 is TGTGCCAGCAGCTCGACTGGGACTCCCGGTTCGCCCTACAATGAGCAGTTCTTC. As protein: CASSSTGTPGSPYNEQFF. The full variable domain, rest sourced from reference TRBV11-2 and TRBJ2-1, is EAGVAQSPRYKIIEKRQSVAFWCNPISGHATLYWYQQILGQGPKLLIQFQNNGVVDDSQLPKDRFSAERLKGVDSTLKIQPAKLEDSAVYLCASSSTGTPGSPYNEQFFGPGTRLTVL.

Only one count was recorded for this clone. The CDR3 nucleotides are TGTGCCATCAGTGAGTCCGGGGGAGGGAGCACAGATACGCAGTATTTT. Amino acids: CAISESGGGSTDTQYF. The gene calls are TRBV10-3 and TRBJ2-3, with 7 positions matching TRBD2. Germline trimming cut 0 bases from V and 0 bases from J; bases unmatched to any gene: 3. Germline CDR1 is ENHRY and CDR2 is SYGVKD. The CDR3 length is 16 residues.

The chain has TRBV5-1 and TRBJ2-3, with 8 positions matching TRBD2. V trimming: 3 bases; J trimming: 5 bases; junction bases outside the gene matches: 5. The germline V gene encodes CDR1 SGHRS and CDR2 YFSETQ. CDR3 length equals 14 residues. The CDR3 DNA follows: TGCGCCAGCAGCTCGGGAGGGCCGGGAGATACGCAGTATTTT. It specifies CASSSGGPGDTQYF.

This chain joins TRBV4-2 and TRBJ1-1; D perhaps matches TRBD1 (5 bases). Between the trimmed V and J ends, which lost 0 bases and 7 bases, there was a span of 9 bases. This CDR3 has 13 amino acids. From germline, CDR1 is LGHNA and CDR2 YNFKEQ. CDR3 coding DNA: TGTGCCAGCAGCCAAGATGCGGGGGGTGAAGCTTTCTTT. Translating gives CASSQDAGGEAFF.